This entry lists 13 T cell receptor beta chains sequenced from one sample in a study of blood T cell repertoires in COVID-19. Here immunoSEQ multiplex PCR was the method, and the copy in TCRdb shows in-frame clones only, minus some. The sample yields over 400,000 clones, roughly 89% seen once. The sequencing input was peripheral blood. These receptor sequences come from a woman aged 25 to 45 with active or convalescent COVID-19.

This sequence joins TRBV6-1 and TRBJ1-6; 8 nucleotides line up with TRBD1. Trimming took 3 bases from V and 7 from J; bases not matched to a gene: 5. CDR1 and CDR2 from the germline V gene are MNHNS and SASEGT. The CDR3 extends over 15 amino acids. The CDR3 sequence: CASSDLWTGNSPLHF. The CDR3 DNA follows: TGTGCCAGCAGTGATTTGTGGACAGGGAATTCACCCCTCCACTTT.

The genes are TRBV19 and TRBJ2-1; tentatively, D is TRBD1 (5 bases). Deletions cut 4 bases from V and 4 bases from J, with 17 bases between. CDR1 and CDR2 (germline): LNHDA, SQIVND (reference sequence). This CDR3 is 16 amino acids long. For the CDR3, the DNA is TGTGCCAGTAGTACCCGACAGAATTTGATATACAATGAGCAGTTCTTC. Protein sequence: CASSTRQNLIYNEQFF.

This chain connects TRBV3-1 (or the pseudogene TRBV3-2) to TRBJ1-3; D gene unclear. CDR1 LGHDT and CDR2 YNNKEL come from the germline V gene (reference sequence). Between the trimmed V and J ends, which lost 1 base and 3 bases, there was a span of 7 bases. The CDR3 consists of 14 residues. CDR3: CASSQGPSGNTIYF. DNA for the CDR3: TGTGCCAGCAGCCAAGGGCCCAGTGGAAACACCATATATTTT.

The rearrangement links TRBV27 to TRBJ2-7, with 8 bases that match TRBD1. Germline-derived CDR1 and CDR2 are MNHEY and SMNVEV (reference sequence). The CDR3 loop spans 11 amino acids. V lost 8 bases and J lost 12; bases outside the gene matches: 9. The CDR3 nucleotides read TGTGCCAGCCCAACGACAGGGGCCCCGTACTTC. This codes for CASPTTGAPYF.

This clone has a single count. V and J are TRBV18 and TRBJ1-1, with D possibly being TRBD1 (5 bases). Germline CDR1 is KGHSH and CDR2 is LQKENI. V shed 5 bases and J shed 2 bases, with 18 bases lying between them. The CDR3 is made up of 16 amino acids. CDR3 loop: CASSKIRGLDNTEAFF. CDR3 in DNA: TGTGCCAGCTCAAAAATCCGGGGACTCGATAACACTGAAGCTTTCTTT.

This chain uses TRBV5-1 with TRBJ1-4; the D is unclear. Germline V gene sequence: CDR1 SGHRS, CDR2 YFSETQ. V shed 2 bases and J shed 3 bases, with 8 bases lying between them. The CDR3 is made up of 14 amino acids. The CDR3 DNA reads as TGCGCCAGCAGCTTTGGAGGGCCTAATGAAAAACTGTTTTTT. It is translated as CASSFGGPNEKLFF.

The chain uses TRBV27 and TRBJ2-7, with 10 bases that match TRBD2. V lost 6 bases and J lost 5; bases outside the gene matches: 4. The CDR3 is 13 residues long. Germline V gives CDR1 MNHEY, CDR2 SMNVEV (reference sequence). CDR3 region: CASSLAGAHEQYF. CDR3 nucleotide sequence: TGTGCCAGCAGCCTAGCGGGAGCACACGAGCAGTACTTC.

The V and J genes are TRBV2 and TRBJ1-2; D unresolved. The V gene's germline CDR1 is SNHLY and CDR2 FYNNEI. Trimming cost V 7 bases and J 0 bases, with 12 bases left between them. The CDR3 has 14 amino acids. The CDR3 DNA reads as TGTGCCAGCACGGATGGGCAGTCTAACTATGGCTACACCTTC. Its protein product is CASTDGQSNYGYTF.

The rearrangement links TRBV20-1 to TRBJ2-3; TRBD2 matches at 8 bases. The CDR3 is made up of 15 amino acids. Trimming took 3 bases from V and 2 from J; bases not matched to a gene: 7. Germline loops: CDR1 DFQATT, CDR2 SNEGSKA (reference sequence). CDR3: CSASRAGGPTDTQYF. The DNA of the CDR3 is TGCAGTGCTAGTCGTGCGGGAGGCCCCACAGATACGCAGTATTTT.

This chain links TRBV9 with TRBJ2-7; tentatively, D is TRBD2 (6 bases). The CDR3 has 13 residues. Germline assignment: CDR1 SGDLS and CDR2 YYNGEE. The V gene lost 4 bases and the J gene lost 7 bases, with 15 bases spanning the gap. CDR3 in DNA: TGTGCCAGCAGCCCAGGAGACGGAGGGGAGCAGTACTTC. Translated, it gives CASSPGDGGEQYF.

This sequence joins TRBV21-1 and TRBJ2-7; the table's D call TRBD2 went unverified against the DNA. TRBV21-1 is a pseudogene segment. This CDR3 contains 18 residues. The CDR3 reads CASSKAGTSGRGLGEQYF. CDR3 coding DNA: TGTGCCAGCAGCAAAGCGGGGACTAGCGGGAGGGGTCTGGGTGAGCAGTACTTC.

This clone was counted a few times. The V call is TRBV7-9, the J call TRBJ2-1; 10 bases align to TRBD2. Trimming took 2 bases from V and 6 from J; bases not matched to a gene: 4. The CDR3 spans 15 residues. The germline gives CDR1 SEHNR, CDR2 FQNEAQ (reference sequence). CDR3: CASSLQASGGNEQFF. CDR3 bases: TGTGCCAGCAGCTTACAGGCTAGCGGGGGCAATGAGCAGTTCTTC. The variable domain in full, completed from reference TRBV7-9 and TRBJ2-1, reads DTGVSQNPRHKITKRGQNVTFRCDPISEHNRLYWYRQTLGQGPEFLTYFQNEAQLEKSRLLSDRFSAERPKGSFSTLEIQRTEQGDSAMYLCASSLQASGGNEQFFGPGTRLTVL.

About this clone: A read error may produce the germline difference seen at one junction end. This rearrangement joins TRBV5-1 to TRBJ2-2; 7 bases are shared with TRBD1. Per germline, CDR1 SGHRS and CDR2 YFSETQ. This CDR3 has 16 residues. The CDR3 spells CASSLQTTGNSGELFF. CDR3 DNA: TGCGCCAGCAGCCTGCAGACGACAGGGAACTCCGGGGAGCTGTTTTTT.